The rows below give T cell receptor beta chains drawn from one sample of a study of vaccination effects on CD4 cells after COVID-19. These receptors are not linked to any known antigen. The method was immunoSEQ multiplex PCR; TCRdb's version includes in-frame clones alone and lacks a portion of them. The sample lists roughly 20,000 clones; roughly 70% were seen once. The sequencing here drew on CD4+ T cells from PBMCs cultured with HCoV-229E spike peptides, taken before COVID-19 vaccination. The receptors stem from a human donor who received a COVID-19 vaccine. The CDR3 runs from the conserved cysteine through the conserved F or W. The order of the fields is D gene, J gene, V gene, clone size, CDR3 protein, CDR3 DNA. The D gene is left open where the match is weak. Some rows mark clone size as missing; the rest say once, few, many or name a class of expanded clone.

D gene: -; J gene: TRBJ2-2; V gene: TRBV9; clone size: -; CDR3 protein: CASSRDGNTGELFF; CDR3 DNA: TGTGCCAGCAGCCGGGACGGAAACACCGGGGAGCTGTTTTTT
D gene: -; J gene: TRBJ1-1; V gene: TRBV6-5; clone size: once; CDR3 protein: CASSYSLSANTEAFF; CDR3 DNA: TGTGCCAGCAGTTACTCTTTGTCGGCGAACACTGAAGCTTTCTTT
D gene: -; J gene: TRBJ2-6; V gene: TRBV5-1; clone size: -; CDR3 protein: CASSLGGSGANVLTF; CDR3 DNA: TGCGCCAGCAGCTTAGGCGGCTCTGGGGCCAACGTCCTGACTTTC
D gene: -; J gene: TRBJ1-3; V gene: TRBV5-1; clone size: -; CDR3 protein: CASSLLDSGNTIYF; CDR3 DNA: TGCGCCAGCAGCTTGCTAGACTCTGGAAACACCATATATTTT
D gene: -; J gene: TRBJ2-7; V gene: TRBV3-1/TRBV3-2; clone size: -; CDR3 protein: CASSQDRVRSYEQYF; CDR3 DNA: TGTGCCAGCAGCCAAGACAGGGTGAGATCTTACGAGCAGTACTTC
D gene: TRBD2; J gene: TRBJ2-3; V gene: TRBV10-3; clone size: -; CDR3 protein: CAIRESTSGSRDTQYF; CDR3 DNA: TGTGCCATCAGGGAATCTACTAGCGGGAGCAGAGATACGCAGTATTTT
D gene: -; J gene: TRBJ2-5; V gene: TRBV4-1; clone size: -; CDR3 protein: CASSQARTDGETQYF; CDR3 DNA: TGCGCCAGCAGCCAAGCGCGGACTGACGGGGAGACCCAGTACTTC
D gene: -; J gene: TRBJ1-2; V gene: TRBV6-5; clone size: once; CDR3 protein: CASSYSYGYTF; CDR3 DNA: TGTGCCAGCAGTTATAGCTATGGCTACACCTTC
D gene: TRBD1; J gene: TRBJ1-1; V gene: TRBV10-1; clone size: -; CDR3 protein: CASSRTGDTEAFF; CDR3 DNA: TGCGCCAGCAGCCGGACAGGGGACACTGAAGCTTTCTTT
D gene: TRBD2; J gene: TRBJ2-7; V gene: TRBV5-1; clone size: -; CDR3 protein: CASASGLGEQYF; CDR3 DNA: TGCGCAAGCGCTAGCGGGCTTGGCGAGCAGTACTTC
D gene: TRBD1; J gene: TRBJ2-5; V gene: TRBV6-5; clone size: -; CDR3 protein: CASSYSWDSQETQYF; CDR3 DNA: TGTGCCAGCAGTTACTCGTGGGACAGCCAAGAGACCCAGTACTTC
D gene: TRBD1; J gene: TRBJ1-4; V gene: TRBV7-6; clone size: -; CDR3 protein: CASSLWAGGAANEKLFF; CDR3 DNA: TGTGCCAGCAGCTTATGGGCAGGGGGCGCAGCTAATGAAAAACTGTTTTTT
D gene: TRBD2; J gene: TRBJ2-1; V gene: TRBV7-7; clone size: -; CDR3 protein: CASSSHPGLADSYNEQFF; CDR3 DNA: TGTGCCAGCAGCTCGCACCCGGGACTAGCGGATTCCTACAATGAGCAGTTCTTC
D gene: -; J gene: TRBJ1-1; V gene: TRBV5-1; clone size: few; CDR3 protein: CASSLFGVYSGRNTEAFF; CDR3 DNA: TGCGCCAGCAGCTTGTTTGGGGTCTACTCGGGAAGGAACACTGAAGCTTTCTTT
D gene: TRBD1; J gene: TRBJ1-2; V gene: TRBV3-1/TRBV3-2; clone size: -; CDR3 protein: CASSHLDRGAYGYTF; CDR3 DNA: TGTGCCAGCAGCCACCTCGACAGGGGGGCCTATGGCTACACCTTC
D gene: TRBD2; J gene: TRBJ2-1; V gene: TRBV6-4; clone size: -; CDR3 protein: CASSPGTSGRPYNEQFF; CDR3 DNA: TGTGCCAGCAGTCCCGGGACTAGCGGGAGGCCATACAATGAGCAGTTCTTC
D gene: -; J gene: TRBJ2-3; V gene: TRBV9; clone size: -; CDR3 protein: CASSVVKTDTQYF; CDR3 DNA: TGTGCCAGCAGCGTAGTTAAAACAGATACGCAGTATTTT
D gene: TRBD2; J gene: TRBJ2-3; V gene: TRBV6-1; clone size: -; CDR3 protein: CASSEASGGPVHTQYF; CDR3 DNA: TGTGCCAGCAGTGAAGCGTCGGGAGGGCCCGTACATACGCAGTATTTT
D gene: -; J gene: TRBJ2-7; V gene: TRBV4-1; clone size: -; CDR3 protein: CASSQDPSRLGGLYEQYF; CDR3 DNA: TGCGCCAGCAGCCAAGATCCGTCGCGGCTCGGGGGCCTCTACGAGCAGTACTTC
D gene: -; J gene: TRBJ2-5; V gene: TRBV19; clone size: -; CDR3 protein: CASSEAETQYF; CDR3 DNA: TGTGCCAGTAGTGAGGCGGAGACCCAGTACTTC
D gene: TRBD2; J gene: TRBJ2-1; V gene: TRBV27; clone size: once; CDR3 protein: CASSPPHKFSLAGVTNEQFF; CDR3 DNA: TGTGCCAGCAGTCCTCCCCATAAATTTTCTCTAGCGGGGGTGACCAATGAGCAGTTCTTC
D gene: -; J gene: TRBJ1-5; V gene: TRBV11-2; clone size: -; CDR3 protein: CASSNSHNQPQHF; CDR3 DNA: TGTGCCAGCAGCAACAGCCACAATCAGCCCCAGCATTTT
D gene: -; J gene: TRBJ2-2; V gene: TRBV3-1/TRBV3-2; clone size: -; CDR3 protein: CASSPISNTGELFF; CDR3 DNA: TGTGCCAGCAGCCCGATTTCGAACACCGGGGAGCTGTTTTTT
D gene: -; J gene: TRBJ1-1; V gene: TRBV5-4; clone size: -; CDR3 protein: CASSFNGQGKASAFF; CDR3 DNA: TGTGCCAGCAGCTTTAACGGCCAGGGGAAAGCATCTGCTTTCTTT
D gene: TRBD1; J gene: TRBJ2-3; V gene: TRBV6-5; clone size: -; CDR3 protein: CASSYLDRSTDTQYF; CDR3 DNA: TGTGCCAGCAGTTACCTGGACAGGAGCACAGATACGCAGTATTTT
D gene: TRBD1; J gene: TRBJ1-1; V gene: TRBV6-5; clone size: once; CDR3 protein: CASQDRGISEAFF; CDR3 DNA: TGTGCCAGCCAGGACAGGGGGATCTCTGAAGCTTTCTTT
D gene: -; J gene: TRBJ2-5; V gene: TRBV20-1; clone size: -; CDR3 protein: CSASSPGTPRQYF; CDR3 DNA: TGCAGTGCTAGTAGCCCAGGGACTCCCCGCCAGTACTTC
D gene: TRBD1; J gene: TRBJ2-2; V gene: TRBV3-1/TRBV3-2; clone size: -; CDR3 protein: CASSLPGQGRAGELFF; CDR3 DNA: TGTGCCAGCAGCCTACCGGGACAGGGCCGCGCCGGGGAGCTGTTTTTT
D gene: -; J gene: TRBJ2-7; V gene: TRBV6-5; clone size: -; CDR3 protein: CASSYWDPRRHYEQYF; CDR3 DNA: TGTGCCAGCAGTTACTGGGATCCCAGACGACACTACGAGCAGTACTTC
D gene: TRBD1; J gene: TRBJ1-4; V gene: TRBV18; clone size: -; CDR3 protein: CASSPGTGGHEKLFF; CDR3 DNA: TGTGCCAGCTCGCCCGGGACAGGGGGCCATGAAAAACTGTTTTTT
D gene: -; J gene: TRBJ1-4; V gene: TRBV2; clone size: -; CDR3 protein: CASSQPDSATNEKLFF; CDR3 DNA: TGTGCCAGCAGTCAGCCGGACAGCGCAACTAATGAAAAACTGTTTTTT
D gene: TRBD1; J gene: TRBJ2-1; V gene: TRBV29-1; clone size: -; CDR3 protein: CSADRGASYNEQFF; CDR3 DNA: TGCAGCGCAGACAGGGGTGCATCCTACAATGAGCAGTTCTTC
D gene: -; J gene: TRBJ2-3; V gene: TRBV12-5; clone size: -; CDR3 protein: CASGPTRGDTQYF; CDR3 DNA: TGTGCTAGTGGTCCCACCCGGGGAGATACGCAGTATTTT
D gene: -; J gene: TRBJ1-5; V gene: TRBV27; clone size: -; CDR3 protein: CASSLEPPADSYNQPQHF; CDR3 DNA: TGTGCCAGCAGTTTGGAACCCCCCGCGGACAGCTACAATCAGCCCCAGCATTTT
D gene: TRBD2; J gene: TRBJ2-1; V gene: TRBV3-1/TRBV3-2; clone size: -; CDR3 protein: CASSPAREGVYNEQFF; CDR3 DNA: TGTGCCAGCTCCCCAGCCCGGGAGGGCGTCTACAATGAGCAGTTCTTC
D gene: TRBD1; J gene: TRBJ2-5; V gene: TRBV5-6; clone size: -; CDR3 protein: CASSSNPGQGSWETQYF; CDR3 DNA: TGTGCCAGCAGCTCCAATCCGGGACAGGGGTCCTGGGAGACCCAGTACTTC
D gene: -; J gene: TRBJ2-1; V gene: TRBV9; clone size: -; CDR3 protein: CASSVGKYSNEQFF; CDR3 DNA: TGTGCCAGCAGCGTAGGAAAGTACAGCAATGAGCAGTTCTTC
D gene: -; J gene: TRBJ1-1; V gene: TRBV14; clone size: -; CDR3 protein: CASSQELLHRNTEAFF; CDR3 DNA: TGTGCCAGCAGCCAAGAATTGTTACACCGGAACACTGAAGCTTTCTTT
D gene: TRBD2; J gene: TRBJ2-3; V gene: TRBV5-5; clone size: -; CDR3 protein: CASSYGTSGTTDTQYF; CDR3 DNA: TGTGCCAGCAGCTACGGGACTAGCGGGACCACAGATACGCAGTATTTT
D gene: TRBD2; J gene: TRBJ2-5; V gene: TRBV12-5; clone size: -; CDR3 protein: CASGLVIPRLAGGRKETQYF; CDR3 DNA: TGTGCTAGTGGTTTGGTTATCCCCCGACTAGCGGGAGGGCGAAAAGAGACCCAGTACTTC
D gene: TRBD1; J gene: TRBJ2-5; V gene: TRBV5-4; clone size: -; CDR3 protein: CASSSGNRGLETQYF; CDR3 DNA: TGTGCCAGCAGCTCCGGTAACAGGGGTCTAGAGACCCAGTACTTC
D gene: -; J gene: TRBJ2-1; V gene: TRBV9; clone size: -; CDR3 protein: CASSVVLDGTGFF; CDR3 DNA: TGTGCCAGCAGCGTAGTACTTGATGGGACTGGGTTCTTC
D gene: -; J gene: TRBJ1-2; V gene: TRBV18; clone size: -; CDR3 protein: CASSLDRAYGYTF; CDR3 DNA: TGTGCCAGCTCGCTGGACCGTGCCTATGGCTACACCTTC
D gene: -; J gene: TRBJ2-1; V gene: TRBV18; clone size: -; CDR3 protein: CASSPPNKEYEQFF; CDR3 DNA: TGTGCCAGCTCACCACCGAATAAGGAATATGAGCAGTTCTTC
D gene: TRBD2; J gene: TRBJ2-1; V gene: TRBV2; clone size: -; CDR3 protein: CASSGLAGGYNEQFF; CDR3 DNA: TGTGCCAGCAGTGGACTAGCGGGAGGGTACAATGAGCAGTTCTTC
D gene: -; J gene: TRBJ2-3; V gene: TRBV4-2; clone size: -; CDR3 protein: CASSQELEEQNTQYF; CDR3 DNA: TGTGCCAGCAGCCAAGAGTTGGAGGAGCAAAATACGCAGTATTTT
D gene: -; J gene: TRBJ1-1; V gene: TRBV20-1; clone size: few; CDR3 protein: CSARVWDVAFF; CDR3 DNA: TGCAGTGCGCGGGTTTGGGACGTAGCTTTCTTT
D gene: -; J gene: TRBJ1-2; V gene: TRBV10-3; clone size: -; CDR3 protein: CAIKGGDYGYTF; CDR3 DNA: TGTGCCATCAAGGGAGGGGACTATGGCTACACCTTC
D gene: -; J gene: TRBJ2-4; V gene: TRBV18; clone size: -; CDR3 protein: CASSRIDKNIQYF; CDR3 DNA: TGTGCCAGCTCACGCATTGACAAAAACATTCAGTACTTC
D gene: -; J gene: TRBJ1-1; V gene: TRBV12-3/TRBV12-4; clone size: -; CDR3 protein: CASSTYSVREAFF; CDR3 DNA: TGTGCCAGCAGCACCTACTCCGTGAGGGAAGCTTTCTTT